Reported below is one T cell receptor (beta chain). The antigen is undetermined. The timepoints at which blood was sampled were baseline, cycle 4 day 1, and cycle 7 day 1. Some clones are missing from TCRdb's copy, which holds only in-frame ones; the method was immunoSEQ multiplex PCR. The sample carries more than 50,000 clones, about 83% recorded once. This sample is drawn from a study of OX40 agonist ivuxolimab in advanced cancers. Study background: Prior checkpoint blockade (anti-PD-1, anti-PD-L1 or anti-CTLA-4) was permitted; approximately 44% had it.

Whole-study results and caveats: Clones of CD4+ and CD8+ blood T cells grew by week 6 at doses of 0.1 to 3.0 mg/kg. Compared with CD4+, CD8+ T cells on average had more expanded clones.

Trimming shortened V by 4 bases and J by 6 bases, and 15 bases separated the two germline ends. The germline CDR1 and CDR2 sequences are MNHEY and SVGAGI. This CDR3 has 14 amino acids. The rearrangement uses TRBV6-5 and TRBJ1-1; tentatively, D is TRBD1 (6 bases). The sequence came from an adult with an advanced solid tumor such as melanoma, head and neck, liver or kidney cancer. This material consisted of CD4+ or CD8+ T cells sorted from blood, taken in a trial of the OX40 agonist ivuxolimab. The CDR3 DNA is TGTGCCAGCAGTTGGCAGAACTCAGGGGCTGAAGCTTTCTTT. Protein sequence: CASSWQNSGAEAFF.